One sample yielded the 11 T cell receptor beta chains listed below, sequenced in a study of metastatic and nonmetastatic thyroid tumors. Thyroid surgery had not been preceded by any treatment in any patient. TCRdb re-clonotyped the PCR reads via MiXCR. The data contain tens of thousands of clones, just under 15% of them seen just once; the ten biggest clones take up 3.6%. The specimen sequenced was blood. These receptors originate from a female donor with papillary thyroid cancer or a benign thyroid nodule (not recorded which). Some clones in this sample may be carry-over from other donors' samples.

This clone was seen at least ten times. The rearrangement joins TRBV7-3 to TRBJ1-6, with a weak D call TRBD1 (5 bases). CDR1 and CDR2 from the germline V gene are SGHTA and FQGTGA. The CDR3 is made up of 18 amino acids. V lost 3 bases and J 8 bases, leaving 23 bases between the germline ends. The CDR3 region has the DNA TGTGCCAGCAGCTTCGGTCTTCCCGTGGGCAGGGTGTATTCACCCCTCCACTTT. Translated, it gives CASSFGLPVGRVYSPLHF.

The V call is TRBV14, the J call TRBJ2-7; 7 bases line up with TRBD1. Germline V gene data show CDR1 as SGHDN and CDR2 as FVKESK. The CDR3 has 14 amino acids. The V segment lost 6 bases and the J segment 0 bases; nucleotides outside the gene matches: 5. The CDR3 protein is CASSPTGTSYEQYF. The CDR3 region has the DNA TGTGCCAGCAGTCCGACAGGGACCTCCTACGAGCAGTACTTC.

This clone was found many times. The V call is TRBV5-1, the J call TRBJ1-1; 7 bases match TRBD1. V trimming: 5 bases; J trimming: 7 bases; junction bases outside the gene matches: 11. CDR1 and CDR2 from the germline V gene are SGHRS and YFSETQ. The CDR3 has 14 residues. Here the CDR3 reads CASRPRGREGEAFF. CDR3 in DNA: TGCGCCAGCAGGCCGAGGGGGCGGGAAGGTGAAGCTTTCTTT. The variable domain in full, completed from reference TRBV5-1 and TRBJ1-1, reads KAGVTQTPRYLIKTRGQQVTLSCSPISGHRSVSWYQQTPGQGLQFLFEYFSETQRNKGNFPGRFSGRQFSNSRSEMNVSTLELGDSALYLCASRPRGREGEAFFGQGTRLTVV.

CDR3 sequence reads: CASSQGVGGSETQYF. For the CDR3, the DNA is TGCGCCAGCAGCCAAGGAGTCGGGGGTTCCGAGACCCAGTACTTC. The chain combines TRBV4-1 with TRBJ2-5; tentatively, D is TRBD2 (6 bases). Germline V gene sequence: CDR1 MGHRA, CDR2 YSYEKL. This CDR3 comprises 15 residues. The V and J ends lost 1 base and 5 bases respectively, with 14 bases between them.

This clone was seen only a few times. This chain links TRBV6-1 with TRBJ2-1; 9 bases agree with TRBD2. Unmatched junction bases numbered 7, after V lost 6 bases and J lost 4 bases. Germline CDR1 is MNHNS and CDR2 is SASEGT. The CDR3 has 15 amino acids. CDR3 nucleotides: TGTGCCAGCAGGTCCGGGACTAGCATTTACAATGAGCAGTTCTTC. Translating it yields CASRSGTSIYNEQFF.

This clone has just a few counts. This may come from a read error, since a much larger clone is one base off. The V call is TRBV12-3 or TRBV12-4, the J call TRBJ2-3; no clear D. The V end was cut by 5 bases, the J end by 4 bases, with 19 bases between. The CDR3 spans 16 residues. The DNA of the CDR3 is TGTGCCAGCAGTCTGGATCGGGCTTTCTTCGCAGATACGCAGTATTTT. This gives the protein CASSLDRAFFADTQYF.

This clone was counted ten times or more. The V call is TRBV5-5, the J call TRBJ2-7; 14 bases agree with TRBD2. Germline CDR1 and CDR2: SGHKS and YYEKEE (reference sequence). The CDR3 runs 16 residues. With V trimmed by 0 bases and J by 4 bases, 3 bases remained unmatched. As DNA, the CDR3 is TGTGCCAGCAGCTTGGCCGGGACTAGCGGGGGATACGAGCAGTACTTC. It is translated as CASSLAGTSGGYEQYF.

V is TRBV5-6 and J is TRBJ1-1, with 12 bases identical to TRBD1. V lost 4 bases to trimming and J lost 3 bases; unmatched junction nucleotides: 10. CDR3 length: 17 residues. From germline, CDR1 is SGHDT and CDR2 YYEEEE. The CDR3 DNA sequence: TGTGCCAGCAGCCTGGGGACAGGGGGCGGTGGGTACACTGAAGCTTTCTTT. The encoded protein is CASSLGTGGGGYTEAFF.

This clone was picked up a small number of times. The chain is built from TRBV28 and TRBJ2-2; tentative D call: TRBD1 (7 bases). This CDR3 has 17 residues. Per germline, CDR1 MDHEN and CDR2 SYDVKM. Trimming took 5 bases from V and 4 from J, leaving 20 bases between them. CDR3 residues: CASSEGRQGGGTGELFF. The CDR3 nucleotides are TGTGCCAGCAGTGAAGGAAGACAGGGAGGAGGCACCGGGGAGCTGTTTTTT. The variable domain in full, completed from reference TRBV28 and TRBJ2-2, reads DVKVTQSSRYLVKRTGEKVFLECVQDMDHENMFWYRQDPGLGLRLIYFSYDVKMKEKGDIPEGYSVSREKKERFSLILESASTNQTSMYLCASSEGRQGGGTGELFFGEGSRLTVL.

To note about this clone: The junction departs from the called germline gene at one end, perhaps through a read error. The sample contains more than one DNA sequence encoding this CDR3. The CDR3 region is CASSDRGNTGELFF. CDR3 coding DNA: TGCGCCAGCAGTGACCGGGGGAACACCGGTGAGCTGTTTTTT. The chain joins TRBV4-1 to TRBJ2-2; D possibly corresponds to TRBD2 (6 bases). This CDR3 spans 14 amino acids. CDR1 is MGHRA, CDR2 YSYEKL, per germline.

The table lists this clone with many counts. The rearrangement uses TRBV6-1 and TRBJ2-3; TRBD1 is a possible D gene (5 bases). Germline V lookup: CDR1 MNHNS, CDR2 SASEGT. Trimming took 2 bases from V and 2 from J, leaving 11 bases between them. CDR3 length: 15 residues. This CDR3 reads CASSEWRQTTDTQYF. DNA for the CDR3: TGTGCCAGCAGTGAATGGAGACAGACCACAGATACGCAGTATTTT.